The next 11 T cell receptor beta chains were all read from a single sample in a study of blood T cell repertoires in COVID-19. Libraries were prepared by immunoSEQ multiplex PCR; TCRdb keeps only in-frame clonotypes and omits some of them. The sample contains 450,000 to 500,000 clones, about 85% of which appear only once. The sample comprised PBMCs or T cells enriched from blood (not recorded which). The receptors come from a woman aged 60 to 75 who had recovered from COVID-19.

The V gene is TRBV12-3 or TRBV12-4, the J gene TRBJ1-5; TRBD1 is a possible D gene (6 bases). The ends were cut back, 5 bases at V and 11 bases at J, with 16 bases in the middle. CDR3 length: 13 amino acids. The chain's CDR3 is CASSPQGPSTQHF. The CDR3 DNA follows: TGTGCCAGCAGTCCCCAGGGGCCTTCAACCCAGCATTTT.

CDR3 DNA: TGTGCCAGCAGCTCCTGGGGGGGCCCGGGCACAGATACGCAGTATTTT. Translated, it gives CASSSWGGPGTDTQYF. The rearrangement uses TRBV5-4 and TRBJ2-3, with D perhaps TRBD2 (7 bases). Germline CDR1 and CDR2: SGHNT and YYREEE (reference sequence). Deletions cut 3 bases from V and 1 base from J, with 15 bases between. There are 16 residues in the CDR3.

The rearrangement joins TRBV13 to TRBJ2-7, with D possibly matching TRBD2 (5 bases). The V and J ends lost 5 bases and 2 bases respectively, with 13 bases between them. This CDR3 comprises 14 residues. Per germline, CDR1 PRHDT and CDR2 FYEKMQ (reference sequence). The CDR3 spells CASSPRGGPYEQYF. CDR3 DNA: TGTGCCAGCAGCCCACGGGGTGGCCCCTACGAGCAGTACTTC.

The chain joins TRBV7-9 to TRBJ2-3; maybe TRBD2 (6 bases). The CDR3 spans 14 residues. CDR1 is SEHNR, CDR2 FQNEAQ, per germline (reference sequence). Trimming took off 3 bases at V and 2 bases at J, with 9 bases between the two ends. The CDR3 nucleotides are TGTGCCAGCAGCTTTGGCGGGGACACAGATACGCAGTATTTT. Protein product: CASSFGGDTDTQYF.

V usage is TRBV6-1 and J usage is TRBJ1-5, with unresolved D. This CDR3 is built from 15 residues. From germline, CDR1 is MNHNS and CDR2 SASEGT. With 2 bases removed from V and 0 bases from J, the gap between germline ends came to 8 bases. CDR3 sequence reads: CASSERGYSNQPQHF. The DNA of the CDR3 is TGTGCCAGCAGTGAAAGAGGTTATAGCAATCAGCCCCAGCATTTT.

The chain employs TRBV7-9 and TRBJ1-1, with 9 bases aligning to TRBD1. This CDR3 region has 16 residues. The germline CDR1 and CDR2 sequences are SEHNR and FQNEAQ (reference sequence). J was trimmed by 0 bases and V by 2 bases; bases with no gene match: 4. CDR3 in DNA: TGTGCCAGCAGCTTATCGGACAGGGGCCTGAACACTGAAGCTTTCTTT. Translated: CASSLSDRGLNTEAFF.

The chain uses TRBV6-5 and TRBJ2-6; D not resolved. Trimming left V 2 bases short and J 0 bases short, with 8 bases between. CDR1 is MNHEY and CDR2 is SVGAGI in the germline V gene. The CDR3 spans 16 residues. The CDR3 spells CASSYVTASGANVLTF. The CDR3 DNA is TGTGCCAGCAGTTACGTAACAGCCTCTGGGGCCAACGTCCTGACTTTC.

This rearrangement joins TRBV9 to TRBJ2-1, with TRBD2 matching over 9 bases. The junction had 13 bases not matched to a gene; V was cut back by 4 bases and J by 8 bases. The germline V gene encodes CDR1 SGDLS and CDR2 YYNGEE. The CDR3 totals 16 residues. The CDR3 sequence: CASSPQAGGVMDEQFF. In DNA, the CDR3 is TGTGCCAGCAGCCCACAAGCGGGGGGCGTCATGGATGAGCAGTTCTTC. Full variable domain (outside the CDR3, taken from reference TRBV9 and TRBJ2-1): DSGVTQTPKHLITATGQRVTLRCSPRSGDLSVYWYQQSLDQGLQFLIQYYNGEERAKGNILERFSAQQFPDLHSELNLSSLELGDSALYFCASSPQAGGVMDEQFFGPGTRLTVL.

The CDR3 loop is CATSRGAPENIQYF. CDR3 in DNA: TGTGCCACCAGCAGAGGGGCCCCGGAAAACATTCAGTACTTC. The chain employs TRBV15 and TRBJ2-4; D is uncertain. The V and J ends lost 1 base and 5 bases respectively, with 9 bases between them. In germline, CDR1 is LNHNV, CDR2 YYDKDF (reference sequence). This CDR3 region has 14 residues.

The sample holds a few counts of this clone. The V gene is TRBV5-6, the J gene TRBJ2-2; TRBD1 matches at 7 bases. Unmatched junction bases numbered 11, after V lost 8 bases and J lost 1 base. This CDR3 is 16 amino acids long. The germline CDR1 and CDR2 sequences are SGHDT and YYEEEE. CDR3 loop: CASTRQGRLNTGELFF. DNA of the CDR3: TGTGCCAGTACTAGACAGGGCAGGTTGAACACCGGGGAGCTGTTTTTT.

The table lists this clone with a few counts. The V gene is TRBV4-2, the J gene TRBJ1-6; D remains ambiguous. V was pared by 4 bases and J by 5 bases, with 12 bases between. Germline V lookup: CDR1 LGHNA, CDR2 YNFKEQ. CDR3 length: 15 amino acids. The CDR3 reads CASSLGVSDNSPLHF. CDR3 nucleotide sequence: TGTGCCAGCAGCCTCGGGGTTTCGGATAATTCACCCCTCCACTTT.